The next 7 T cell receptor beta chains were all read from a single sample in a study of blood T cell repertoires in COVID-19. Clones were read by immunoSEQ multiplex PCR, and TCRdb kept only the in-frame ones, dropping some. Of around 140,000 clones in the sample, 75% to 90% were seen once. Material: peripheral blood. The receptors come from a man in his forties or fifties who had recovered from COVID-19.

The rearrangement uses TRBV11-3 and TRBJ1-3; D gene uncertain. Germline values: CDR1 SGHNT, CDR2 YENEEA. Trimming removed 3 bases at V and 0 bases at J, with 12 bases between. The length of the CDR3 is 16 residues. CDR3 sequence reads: CASSLMGRSSGNTIYF. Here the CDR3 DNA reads TGTGCCAGCAGCTTGATGGGGAGAAGCTCTGGAAACACCATATATTTT.

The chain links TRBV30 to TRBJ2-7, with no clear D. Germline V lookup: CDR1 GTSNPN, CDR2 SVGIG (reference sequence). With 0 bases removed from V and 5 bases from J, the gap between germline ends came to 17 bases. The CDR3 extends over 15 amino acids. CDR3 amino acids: CAWSVRRLRGHEQYF. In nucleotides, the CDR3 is TGTGCCTGGAGTGTACGAAGGCTTCGAGGCCACGAGCAGTACTTC.

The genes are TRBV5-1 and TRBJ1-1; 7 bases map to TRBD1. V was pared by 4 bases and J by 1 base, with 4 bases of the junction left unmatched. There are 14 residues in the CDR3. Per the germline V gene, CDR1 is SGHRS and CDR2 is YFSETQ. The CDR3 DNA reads TGCGCCAGCAGCCTTACAGGGGAGAACACTGAAGCTTTCTTT. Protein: CASSLTGENTEAFF. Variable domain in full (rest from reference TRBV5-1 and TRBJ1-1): KAGVTQTPRYLIKTRGQQVTLSCSPISGHRSVSWYQQTPGQGLQFLFEYFSETQRNKGNFPGRFSGRQFSNSRSEMNVSTLELGDSALYLCASSLTGENTEAFFGQGTRLTVV.

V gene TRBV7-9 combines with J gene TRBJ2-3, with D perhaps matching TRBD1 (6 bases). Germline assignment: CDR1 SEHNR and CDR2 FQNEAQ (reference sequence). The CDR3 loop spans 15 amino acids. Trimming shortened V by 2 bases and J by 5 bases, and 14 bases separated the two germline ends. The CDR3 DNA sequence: TGTGCCAGCAGCTTACGCAGGGGTACTCAAGATACGCAGTATTTT. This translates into CASSLRRGTQDTQYF.

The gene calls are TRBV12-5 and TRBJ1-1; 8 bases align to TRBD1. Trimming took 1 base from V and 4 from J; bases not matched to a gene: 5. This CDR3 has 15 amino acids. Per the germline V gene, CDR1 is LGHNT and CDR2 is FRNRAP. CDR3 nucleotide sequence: TGTGCTAGTGGTTTGGCCCGACAGGGGATCACTGAAGCTTTCTTT. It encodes CASGLARQGITEAFF.

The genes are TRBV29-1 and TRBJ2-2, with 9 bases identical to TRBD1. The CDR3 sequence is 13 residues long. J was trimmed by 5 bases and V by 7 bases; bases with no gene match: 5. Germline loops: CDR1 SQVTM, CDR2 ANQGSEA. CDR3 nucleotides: TGCAGCGCACAGGGGGCGCGGACCGGGGAGCTGTTTTTT. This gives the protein CSAQGARTGELFF.

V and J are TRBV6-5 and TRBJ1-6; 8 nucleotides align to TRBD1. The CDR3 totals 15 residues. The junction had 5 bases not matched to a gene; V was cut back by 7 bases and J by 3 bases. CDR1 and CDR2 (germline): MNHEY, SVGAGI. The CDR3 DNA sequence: TGTGCCAGCACCTCTACAGGGGGCTATAATTCACCCCTCCACTTT. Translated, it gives CASTSTGGYNSPLHF.